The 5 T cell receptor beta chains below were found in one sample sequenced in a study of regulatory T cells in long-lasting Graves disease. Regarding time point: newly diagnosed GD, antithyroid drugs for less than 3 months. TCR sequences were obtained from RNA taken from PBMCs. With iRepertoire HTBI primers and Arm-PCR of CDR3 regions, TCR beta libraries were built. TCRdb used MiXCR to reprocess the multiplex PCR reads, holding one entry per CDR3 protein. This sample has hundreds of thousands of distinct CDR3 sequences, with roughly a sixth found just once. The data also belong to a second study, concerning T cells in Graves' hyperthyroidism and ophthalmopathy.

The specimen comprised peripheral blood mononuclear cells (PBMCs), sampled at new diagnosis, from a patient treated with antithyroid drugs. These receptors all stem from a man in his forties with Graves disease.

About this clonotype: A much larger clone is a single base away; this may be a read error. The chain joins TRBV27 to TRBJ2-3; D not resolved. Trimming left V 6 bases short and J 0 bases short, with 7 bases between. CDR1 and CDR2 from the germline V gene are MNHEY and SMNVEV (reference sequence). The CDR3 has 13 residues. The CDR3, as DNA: TGTGCCAGCAGGACCCCTAGCACAGATACGCAGTATTTT. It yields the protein CASRTPSTDTQYF.

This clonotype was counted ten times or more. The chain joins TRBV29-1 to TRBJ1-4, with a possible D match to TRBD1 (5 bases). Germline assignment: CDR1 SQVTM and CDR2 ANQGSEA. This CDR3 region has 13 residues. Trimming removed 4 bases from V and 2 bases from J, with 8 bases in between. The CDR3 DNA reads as TGCAGCGTTGGGAAGGGGACTAATGAAAAACTGTTTTTT. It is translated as CSVGKGTNEKLFF.

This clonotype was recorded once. The DNA for the CDR3 is TGTGCCACCAGTGGCGGGACGGGGGTCAATGAGCAGTTCTTC. Protein sequence: CATSGGTGVNEQFF. This chain links TRBV24-1 with TRBJ2-1; D may be TRBD2 (6 bases). CDR3 length equals 14 residues. Trimming removed 5 bases at V and 6 bases at J, with 13 bases between. The germline gives CDR1 KGHDR, CDR2 SFDVKD.

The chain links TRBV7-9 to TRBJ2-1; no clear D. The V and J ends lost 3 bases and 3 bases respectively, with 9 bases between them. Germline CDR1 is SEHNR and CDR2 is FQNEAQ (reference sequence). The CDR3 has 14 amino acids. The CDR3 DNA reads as TGTGCCAGCAGCTTGGTGGGGATCTACAATGAGCAGTTCTTC. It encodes CASSLVGIYNEQFF.

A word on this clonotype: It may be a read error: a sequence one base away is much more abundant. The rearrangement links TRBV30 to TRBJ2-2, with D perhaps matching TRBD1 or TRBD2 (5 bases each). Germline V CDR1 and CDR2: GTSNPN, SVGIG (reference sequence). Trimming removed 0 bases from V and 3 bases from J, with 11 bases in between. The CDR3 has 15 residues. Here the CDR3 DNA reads TGTGCCTGGAGTGTACTAGGGACCGACACCGGGGAGCTGTTTTTT. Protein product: CAWSVLGTDTGELFF.